The table lists the clone carrying this T cell receptor (beta chain) with many counts. V gave up 5 bases and J gave up 2 bases; unmatched junction bases: 11. The CDR3 contains 17 residues. Germline CDR1 and CDR2: SGHTA and FQGNSA. This specimen belongs to a study of shared clonotypes between healthy human individuals. Splitting of each subset's genomic DNA was done evenly across several immunoSEQ plates. Unsorted PBMC replicate PCRs drew on roughly 300 ng DNA, representing some 32,000 T cell genomes. The method was immunoSEQ multiplex PCR; TCRdb's version includes in-frame clones alone and lacks a portion of them. The table has about 92,000 clones, around half seen once.

The specimen sequenced was PBMCs. This chain joins TRBV7-2 and TRBJ2-7, with 11 nucleotides matching TRBD2. The TCR sequence derives from a woman aged 40 to 50 in good health. Some clones in this sample may be carry-over from other donors' samples. The CDR3 loop reads CASSKRGGLAVTYEQYF. The DNA for the CDR3 is TGTGCCAGCAGCAAGCGGGGGGGACTAGCGGTAACCTACGAGCAGTACTTC. Drawing the rest from reference TRBV7-2 and TRBJ2-7, the complete variable domain is GAGVSQSPSNKVTEKGKDVELRCDPISGHTALYWYRQSLGQGLEFLIYFQGNSAPDKSGLPSDRFSAERTGGSVSTLTIQRTQQEDSAVYLCASSKRGGLAVTYEQYFGPGTRLTVT.